The text below deals with one T cell receptor (beta chain). The antigen is undetermined. This sample was included in a study of graft-versus-host responses after intestinal transplantation. Study-level information: Each of the recipients got a multivisceral, liver-intestinal, or isolated intestinal transplant.

The method was immunoSEQ multiplex PCR; TCRdb's version includes in-frame clones alone and lacks a portion of them. This table has around 93,000 clones, 80% to 95% appearing once. The CDR3 sequence is 14 residues long. Germline CDR1 MDHEN, CDR2 SYDVKM. Trimming stripped 3 bases from V and 1 base from J, with 7 bases between. Findings and caveats of the study: Early post-transplant HvG declines showed an association with peak circulating GvH clone levels.

This chain connects TRBV28 to TRBJ1-5; D not certain. The source material was unstimulated CD8+ T cells sorted from spleen or lymph node cells, sampled before intestinal transplant. This sequence originates from a human donor who received an intestinal transplant. CDR3 sequence: CASSLIGSNQPQHF. The CDR3 DNA sequence: TGTGCCAGCAGTTTGATAGGGAGCAATCAGCCCCAGCATTTT. Full variable domain (missing parts from reference TRBV28 and TRBJ1-5): DVKVTQSSRYLVKRTGEKVFLECVQDMDHENMFWYRQDPGLGLRLIYFSYDVKMKEKGDIPEGYSVSREKKERFSLILESASTNQTSMYLCASSLIGSNQPQHFGDGTRLSIL.